These T cell receptor beta chains were read from a single sample in a study of cytomegalovirus exposure and HLA in healthy donors. Method: immunoSEQ multiplex PCR; TCRdb's copy keeps in-frame clones and lacks some. Seen here are roughly 200,000 clones, about 13% observed once, and the top ten hold over 6.5%. The sequencing input was PBMCs. The receptors shown here come from a man aged 45-60 years in good health and CMV-seropositive. Both conserved end residues are part of each CDR3. Fields, in order: clone size, D gene, J gene, V gene, CDR3 protein, CDR3 DNA. The D gene is left open where the match is weak. Size tells how often a clone was seen (once, few, many) or the class of an expanded clone, and some rows leave it out.

abundance: -; d_gene: TRBD2; j_gene: TRBJ2-2; v_gene: TRBV5-4; CDR3aa: CASSLVASGGAELFF; CDR3nt: TGTGCCAGCAGCTTGGTTGCTAGCGGGGGGGCAGAGCTGTTTTTT
abundance: few; d_gene: -; j_gene: TRBJ2-3; v_gene: TRBV7-9; CDR3aa: CALGRTDTQYF; CDR3nt: TGTGCCCTTGGCCGCACAGATACGCAGTATTTT
abundance: few; d_gene: TRBD2; j_gene: TRBJ2-1; v_gene: TRBV4-3; CDR3aa: CASSLAGGPYEQFF; CDR3nt: TGCGCCAGCAGTCTAGCGGGGGGACCGTATGAGCAGTTCTTC
abundance: few; d_gene: TRBD1; j_gene: TRBJ2-2; v_gene: TRBV7-9; CDR3aa: CASSSSGGPGELFF; CDR3nt: TGTGCCAGCAGCTCCTCAGGGGGCCCCGGGGAGCTGTTTTTT
abundance: few; d_gene: -; j_gene: TRBJ1-2; v_gene: TRBV5-1; CDR3aa: CASSPRQLANYGYTF; CDR3nt: TGCGCCAGCAGCCCCAGGCAGTTAGCTAACTATGGCTACACCTTC
abundance: few; d_gene: -; j_gene: TRBJ1-4; v_gene: TRBV30; CDR3aa: CAWSAPGLTNEKLFF; CDR3nt: TGTGCCTGGAGTGCTCCGGGACTGACTAATGAAAAACTGTTTTTT
abundance: -; d_gene: TRBD2; j_gene: TRBJ2-7; v_gene: TRBV6-5; CDR3aa: CASSYREGGPYEQYF; CDR3nt: TGTGCCAGCAGTTACCGGGAGGGAGGGCCCTACGAGCAGTACTTC
abundance: few; d_gene: -; j_gene: TRBJ2-5; v_gene: TRBV11-3; CDR3aa: CASSVQETQYF; CDR3nt: TGTGCCAGCAGCGTACAAGAGACCCAGTACTTC
abundance: few; d_gene: TRBD1; j_gene: TRBJ1-6; v_gene: TRBV7-2; CDR3aa: CASSLGGGGTSLHF; CDR3nt: TGTGCCAGCAGCTTAGGAGGGGGCGGAACCTCCCTCCACTTT
abundance: -; d_gene: TRBD1; j_gene: TRBJ1-6; v_gene: TRBV6-1; CDR3aa: CASIRDSNSPLHF; CDR3nt: TGTGCCAGCATCCGGGACAGTAATTCACCCCTCCACTTT
abundance: -; d_gene: -; j_gene: TRBJ1-1; v_gene: TRBV13; CDR3aa: CASSLGRGGVKAFF; CDR3nt: TGTGCCAGCAGCTTGGGTAGGGGAGGAGTGAAAGCTTTCTTT
abundance: few; d_gene: -; j_gene: TRBJ1-2; v_gene: TRBV5-4; CDR3aa: CASSRTGGARVNYGYTF; CDR3nt: TGTGCCAGCAGCCGAACCGGGGGGGCGCGTGTTAACTATGGCTACACCTTC
abundance: few; d_gene: TRBD1; j_gene: TRBJ1-3; v_gene: TRBV7-2; CDR3aa: CASSLGRGGAVNTIYF; CDR3nt: TGTGCCAGCAGCCTGGGTAGAGGGGGCGCGGTAAACACCATATATTTT
abundance: few; d_gene: TRBD2; j_gene: TRBJ2-3; v_gene: TRBV5-1; CDR3aa: CASSLVLAATDTQYF; CDR3nt: TGCGCCAGCAGCTTGGTGCTAGCGGCCACAGATACGCAGTATTTT
abundance: few; d_gene: -; j_gene: TRBJ1-2; v_gene: TRBV28; CDR3aa: CASSFVMGGNYGYTF; CDR3nt: TGTGCCAGCAGTTTCGTCATGGGGGGTAACTATGGCTACACCTTC
abundance: -; d_gene: -; j_gene: TRBJ1-3; v_gene: TRBV7-9; CDR3aa: CASSLGASGNTIYF; CDR3nt: TGTGCCAGCAGCTTAGGGGCCTCTGGAAACACCATATATTTT
abundance: few; d_gene: TRBD1; j_gene: TRBJ1-2; v_gene: TRBV5-8; CDR3aa: CASSQTGTGYGYTF; CDR3nt: TGTGCCAGCAGCCAAACCGGGACAGGGTATGGCTACACCTTC
abundance: few; d_gene: -; j_gene: TRBJ1-4; v_gene: TRBV9; CDR3aa: CASSVGAGRVNEKLFF; CDR3nt: TGTGCCAGCAGCGTAGGGGCGGGGCGGGTTAATGAAAAACTGTTTTTT
abundance: -; d_gene: -; j_gene: TRBJ1-1; v_gene: TRBV28; CDR3aa: CASSFGLLNTEAFF; CDR3nt: TGTGCCAGCAGTTTTGGGCTTTTGAACACTGAAGCTTTCTTT
abundance: -; d_gene: -; j_gene: TRBJ2-4; v_gene: TRBV4-1; CDR3aa: CASSPGGPKNIQYF; CDR3nt: TGCGCCAGCAGCCCGGGGGGCCCCAAAAACATTCAGTACTTC
abundance: -; d_gene: -; j_gene: TRBJ2-1; v_gene: TRBV7-2; CDR3aa: CASSVSGWSSDEQFF; CDR3nt: TGTGCCAGCAGCGTGAGCGGATGGAGCTCCGATGAGCAGTTCTTC
abundance: -; d_gene: -; j_gene: TRBJ2-3; v_gene: TRBV4-2; CDR3aa: CASSQGTGDTQYF; CDR3nt: TGTGCCAGCAGCCAAGGTACAGGGGATACGCAGTATTTT
abundance: -; d_gene: -; j_gene: TRBJ2-7; v_gene: TRBV5-1; CDR3aa: CASSPWGTDLEQYF; CDR3nt: TGCGCCAGCTCCCCGTGGGGCACCGACCTCGAGCAGTACTTC
abundance: -; d_gene: -; j_gene: TRBJ1-1; v_gene: TRBV6-1; CDR3aa: CASSVRLEAFF; CDR3nt: TGTGCCAGCAGTGTGCGACTAGAAGCTTTCTTT
abundance: -; d_gene: -; j_gene: TRBJ1-2; v_gene: TRBV28; CDR3aa: CASSLGRGRDYGYTF; CDR3nt: TGTGCCAGCAGTTTGGGGAGGGGCAGGGACTATGGCTACACCTTC
abundance: few; d_gene: -; j_gene: TRBJ2-5; v_gene: TRBV7-7; CDR3aa: CASSSDRQETQYF; CDR3nt: TGTGCCAGCAGTTCGGACAGACAAGAGACCCAGTACTTC
abundance: few; d_gene: TRBD1; j_gene: TRBJ2-5; v_gene: TRBV7-2; CDR3aa: CASSPGTGVQETQYF; CDR3nt: TGTGCCAGCAGCCCAGGGACAGGGGTACAAGAGACCCAGTACTTC
abundance: once; d_gene: TRBD1; j_gene: TRBJ2-7; v_gene: TRBV4-1; CDR3aa: CASSPVRDRAYEQYF; CDR3nt: TGCGCCAGCAGCCCGGTTCGGGACAGGGCTTACGAGCAGTACTTC
abundance: -; d_gene: -; j_gene: TRBJ1-3; v_gene: TRBV4-3; CDR3aa: CASSQAAVGNTIYF; CDR3nt: TGCGCCAGCAGCCAAGCGGCGGTGGGAAACACCATATATTTT
abundance: -; d_gene: -; j_gene: TRBJ2-4; v_gene: TRBV4-3; CDR3aa: CASSQQADGKNIQYF; CDR3nt: TGCGCCAGCAGCCAACAGGCAGATGGCAAAAACATTCAGTACTTC
abundance: -; d_gene: TRBD2; j_gene: TRBJ2-3; v_gene: TRBV11-2; CDR3aa: CASSRGGSTDTQYF; CDR3nt: TGTGCCAGCAGCCGGGGAGGGAGCACAGATACGCAGTATTTT
abundance: -; d_gene: -; j_gene: TRBJ1-1; v_gene: TRBV4-3; CDR3aa: CASSQGSGSNTEAFF; CDR3nt: TGCGCCAGCAGCCAAGGGTCGGGATCGAACACTGAAGCTTTCTTT
abundance: -; d_gene: TRBD1; j_gene: TRBJ1-3; v_gene: TRBV5-4; CDR3aa: CASSLTGGSLGNTIYF; CDR3nt: TGTGCCAGCAGCCTAACAGGGGGTTCGCTCGGAAACACCATATATTTT
abundance: few; d_gene: -; j_gene: TRBJ1-1; v_gene: TRBV28; CDR3aa: CASSLTGKAFF; CDR3nt: TGTGCCAGCAGTTTAACAGGGAAAGCTTTCTTT
abundance: -; d_gene: -; j_gene: TRBJ1-2; v_gene: TRBV13; CDR3aa: CASSPGTLANYGYTF; CDR3nt: TGTGCCAGCAGCCCCGGGACACTCGCTAACTATGGCTACACCTTC
abundance: -; d_gene: -; j_gene: TRBJ1-1; v_gene: TRBV19; CDR3aa: CANPPWEGANTEAFF; CDR3nt: TGTGCCAACCCTCCTTGGGAGGGAGCGAACACTGAAGCTTTCTTT
abundance: -; d_gene: TRBD1; j_gene: TRBJ1-1; v_gene: TRBV6-5; CDR3aa: CASRGDRVRTEAFF; CDR3nt: TGTGCCAGCAGGGGAGACAGGGTCCGGACTGAAGCTTTCTTT
abundance: -; d_gene: TRBD2; j_gene: TRBJ2-3; v_gene: TRBV7-9; CDR3aa: CASSSTVLAGGEYF; CDR3nt: TGTGCCAGCAGCTCCACAGTGCTAGCGGGGGGGGAGTATTTT
abundance: -; d_gene: -; j_gene: TRBJ1-3; v_gene: TRBV4-2; CDR3aa: CASSQASGGPDGNTIYF; CDR3nt: TGTGCCAGCAGCCAGGCCTCGGGGGGGCCTGATGGAAACACCATATATTTT
abundance: -; d_gene: -; j_gene: TRBJ1-3; v_gene: TRBV6-5; CDR3aa: CASTGSLSGNTIYF; CDR3nt: TGTGCCAGCACCGGGAGTCTTTCTGGAAACACCATATATTTT
abundance: few; d_gene: TRBD1; j_gene: TRBJ2-7; v_gene: TRBV7-9; CDR3aa: CASSTAGTGDNSYEQYF; CDR3nt: TGTGCCAGCAGCACCGCCGGGACAGGGGACAACTCCTACGAGCAGTACTTC
abundance: few; d_gene: -; j_gene: TRBJ1-4; v_gene: TRBV5-1; CDR3aa: CASSSDGSTNEKLFF; CDR3nt: TGCGCCAGCAGCTCCGACGGGTCAACTAATGAAAAACTGTTTTTT
abundance: -; d_gene: TRBD1; j_gene: TRBJ1-2; v_gene: TRBV2; CDR3aa: CASRYRDRGPTNYGYTF; CDR3nt: TGTGCCAGCAGGTACCGGGACAGGGGGCCTACGAACTATGGCTACACCTTC
abundance: -; d_gene: TRBD1; j_gene: TRBJ2-2; v_gene: TRBV4-2; CDR3aa: CASSPPGGRTGELFF; CDR3nt: TGTGCCAGCAGCCCTCCAGGGGGCCGCACCGGGGAGCTGTTTTTT
abundance: few; d_gene: -; j_gene: TRBJ1-1; v_gene: TRBV7-3; CDR3aa: CASSLVRDTEAFF; CDR3nt: TGTGCCAGCAGCTTAGTCAGGGACACTGAAGCTTTCTTT
abundance: few; d_gene: -; j_gene: TRBJ1-1; v_gene: TRBV7-3; CDR3aa: CASSLTVTVNTEAFF; CDR3nt: TGTGCCAGCAGCTTAACGGTCACAGTGAACACTGAAGCTTTCTTT
abundance: -; d_gene: -; j_gene: TRBJ1-1; v_gene: TRBV12-5; CDR3aa: CASARTRSGPNTEAFF; CDR3nt: TGTGCTAGTGCTCGCACCAGGTCAGGGCCGAACACTGAAGCTTTCTTT
abundance: few; d_gene: -; j_gene: TRBJ2-4; v_gene: TRBV5-1; CDR3aa: CASSSGGAKNIQYF; CDR3nt: TGCGCCAGCAGCTCAGGAGGAGCCAAAAACATTCAGTACTTC
abundance: -; d_gene: -; j_gene: TRBJ1-2; v_gene: TRBV19; CDR3aa: CASSIPGYGYTF; CDR3nt: TGTGCCAGTAGTATCCCCGGCTATGGCTACACCTTC